The rows below give T cell receptor beta chains drawn from one sample of a study of neoadjuvant anti-PD-1 for oral cavity cancer. Sequencing was performed with immunoSEQ multiplex PCR; in TCRdb, only in-frame clones are kept and a portion is missing. The sample includes about 6,600 clones, around 40% of them seen just once. The specimen was tumor tissue, collected before nivolumab (anti-PD-1) treatment. These receptors originate from a person between 35 and 79 years old with oral cavity squamous cell carcinoma. Both conserved end residues are part of each CDR3. Fields, in order: clone size, J gene, V gene, D gene, CDR3 protein. D genes are given only for firm matches. Clone size appears in some rows only: once, few, many, or a class for an expanded clone.

clone size: -; J gene: TRBJ1-6; V gene: TRBV4-1; D gene: -; CDR3 protein: CASSHPQDGITLHF
clone size: few; J gene: TRBJ1-1; V gene: TRBV7-2; D gene: -; CDR3 protein: CASSLEGNTEAFF
clone size: once; J gene: TRBJ1-2; V gene: TRBV6-1; D gene: TRBD1; CDR3 protein: CASSWSGGNYGYTF
clone size: -; J gene: TRBJ1-4; V gene: TRBV9; D gene: -; CDR3 protein: CASSVGLAATLFF
clone size: few; J gene: TRBJ1-2; V gene: TRBV6-4; D gene: TRBD1; CDR3 protein: CASSPDRGYGYTF
clone size: -; J gene: TRBJ2-1; V gene: TRBV27; D gene: TRBD1; CDR3 protein: CASSPNRGPTYNEQFF
clone size: -; J gene: TRBJ2-7; V gene: TRBV5-1; D gene: -; CDR3 protein: CASSYTGTTLYEQYF
clone size: -; J gene: TRBJ2-5; V gene: TRBV5-1; D gene: TRBD1; CDR3 protein: CASSGGTGGQETQYF
clone size: -; J gene: TRBJ2-3; V gene: TRBV28; D gene: TRBD2; CDR3 protein: CASTAGENPTTDTQYF
clone size: -; J gene: TRBJ2-5; V gene: TRBV19; D gene: -; CDR3 protein: CASSISLFSGPREETQYF
clone size: -; J gene: TRBJ2-5; V gene: TRBV5-1; D gene: TRBD1; CDR3 protein: CASSPEGQGTETQYF
clone size: -; J gene: TRBJ2-7; V gene: TRBV4-2; D gene: -; CDR3 protein: CASSQDLLATYEQYF
clone size: -; J gene: TRBJ2-3; V gene: TRBV29-1; D gene: TRBD2; CDR3 protein: CSVETAGGTDTQYF
clone size: -; J gene: TRBJ1-2; V gene: TRBV11-2; D gene: TRBD1; CDR3 protein: CASSPRVDRRGQDYGYTF
clone size: -; J gene: TRBJ2-5; V gene: TRBV6-6; D gene: TRBD1; CDR3 protein: CAIQLWDRGSETQYF
clone size: few; J gene: TRBJ2-6; V gene: TRBV7-2; D gene: -; CDR3 protein: CASSLTGPTLSGANVLTF
clone size: -; J gene: TRBJ2-1; V gene: TRBV7-6; D gene: TRBD1; CDR3 protein: CASSLEGTAVTYNEQFF
clone size: -; J gene: TRBJ2-5; V gene: TRBV25-1; D gene: -; CDR3 protein: CASSEWEQDPETQYF
clone size: -; J gene: TRBJ2-1; V gene: TRBV7-2; D gene: -; CDR3 protein: CASSPRRAAYNEQFF
clone size: -; J gene: TRBJ2-5; V gene: TRBV6-1; D gene: -; CDR3 protein: CATIRELDQETQYF
clone size: -; J gene: TRBJ2-3; V gene: TRBV7-3; D gene: TRBD2; CDR3 protein: CASSLDGGVGDTQYF
clone size: -; J gene: TRBJ2-7; V gene: TRBV19; D gene: -; CDR3 protein: CASKGQGKQYF
clone size: medium-sized; J gene: TRBJ1-3; V gene: TRBV25-1; D gene: -; CDR3 protein: CASSEGAISGNTIYF
clone size: -; J gene: TRBJ2-3; V gene: TRBV2; D gene: -; CDR3 protein: CASPVSGLDPTDTQYF
clone size: -; J gene: TRBJ1-6; V gene: TRBV19; D gene: -; CDR3 protein: CASSIDGEFSPLHF
clone size: few; J gene: TRBJ1-2; V gene: TRBV2; D gene: -; CDR3 protein: CASRTGLGANYGYTF
clone size: -; J gene: TRBJ2-6; V gene: TRBV10-3; D gene: TRBD1; CDR3 protein: CAISVTRDSLNSGANVLTF
clone size: -; J gene: TRBJ2-3; V gene: TRBV5-1; D gene: TRBD2; CDR3 protein: CASSLGVHTSAIGDTQYF
clone size: medium-sized; J gene: TRBJ2-2; V gene: TRBV4-3; D gene: -; CDR3 protein: CASSQDTGHNTGELFF
clone size: few; J gene: TRBJ1-1; V gene: TRBV19; D gene: -; CDR3 protein: CASSQGTDFTEAFF
clone size: few; J gene: TRBJ1-3; V gene: TRBV2; D gene: -; CDR3 protein: CASRSTNSGNTIYF
clone size: -; J gene: TRBJ1-3; V gene: TRBV18; D gene: TRBD1; CDR3 protein: CASSPPGQAHVYF
clone size: -; J gene: TRBJ1-1; V gene: TRBV4-3; D gene: -; CDR3 protein: CASSQDEDPNTEAFF
clone size: -; J gene: TRBJ2-7; V gene: TRBV10-1; D gene: TRBD1; CDR3 protein: CASSEYKRTGDTSYEQYF
clone size: -; J gene: TRBJ1-5; V gene: TRBV7-8; D gene: -; CDR3 protein: CASSFGTIYSNQPQHF